The 32 T cell receptor beta chains below were found in one sample sequenced in a study of shared clonotypes between healthy human individuals. Produced via immunoSEQ multiplex PCR; TCRdb's table is partial and in-frame only. This table holds 2.3 million or so clones, over 85% found once. Sequenced material: naive CD4+ T cells from PBMCs. The subset here: CD45RA+ positively selected. The origin of the receptors is a man aged 18 to 30 in good health. Some clones in this sample may be carry-over from other donors' samples.

This clone was detected once. The CDR3 sequence is CASSLPSGSEADTQYF. The CDR3 coding sequence is TGCGCCAGCAGCCTGCCTAGCGGGAGTGAGGCAGATACGCAGTATTTT. The J gene is TRBJ2-3, the V gene TRBV5-1; the match to TRBD2 covers 10 bases. After removal of 4 bases from V and 4 bases from J, the junction contained 9 bases not matched to a gene. The CDR3 sequence is 16 residues long. Germline CDR1 is SGHRS and CDR2 is YFSETQ.

Concerning this clone itself: Within the sample, other DNA sequences also encode this same CDR3. The chain couples TRBV5-1 to TRBJ2-3, with no clear D. The germline CDR1 and CDR2 sequences are SGHRS and YFSETQ. This CDR3 is built from 15 residues. V lost 0 bases and J lost 2, with 10 bases in between. The CDR3 is CASSLESPSTDTQYF. DNA for the CDR3: TGCGCCAGCAGCTTGGAATCCCCGTCCACAGATACGCAGTATTTT.

The chain joins TRBV18 to TRBJ1-1; D is uncertain. CDR3 length: 14 residues. Germline CDR1 and CDR2: KGHSH and LQKENI. Trimming cost V 3 bases and J 5 bases, with 13 bases left between them. The CDR3 DNA reads TGTGCCAGCTCACCGAGGGCCTACGGGACTGAAGCTTTCTTT. This translates into CASSPRAYGTEAFF.

This chain links TRBV20-1 with TRBJ1-5; possibly TRBD1 for D (6 bases). V was shortened by 2 bases and J by 9 bases, with 8 bases between the two germline ends. Germline CDR1 and CDR2: DFQATT and SNEGSKA (reference sequence). This CDR3 is 11 amino acids long. CDR3 nucleotide sequence: TGCAGTGCTAGACAGACAGGGCCCCAGCATTTT. It codes for CSARQTGPQHF.

This clone occurred once. The chain's CDR3 is CASSPKTGTGYTF. CDR3 DNA sequence: TGTGCCAGCAGCCCTAAGACAGGGACTGGCTACACCTTC. The J gene is TRBJ1-2, the V gene TRBV7-9, with 7 bases matching TRBD1. CDR1 and CDR2 from the germline V gene are SEHNR and FQNEAQ (reference sequence). The CDR3 extends over 13 amino acids. V lost 5 bases, J lost 7 bases, and 7 bases stayed unmatched.

To note about this clone: The sample has other DNA sequences that encode this CDR3 too. This chain uses TRBV5-1 with TRBJ2-7, with 10 nucleotides matching TRBD1. Trimming took 7 bases from V and 2 from J; bases not matched to a gene: 3. CDR3 length equals 13 residues. CDR1 SGHRS and CDR2 YFSETQ come from the germline V gene. Written as DNA, the CDR3 is TGCGCCAGCGGCGGGACAGGGGCCTACGAGCAGTACTTC. Translating it yields CASGGTGAYEQYF.

This clone was recorded a few times. The chain links TRBV19 to TRBJ1-2; the D gene is possibly TRBD1 (5 bases). The CDR3 is 15 residues long. V was shortened by 1 base and J by 4 bases, with 13 bases between the two germline ends. The germline V gene encodes CDR1 LNHDA and CDR2 SQIVND (reference sequence). CDR3 in amino acids: CASSIAKDKVYGYTF. For the CDR3, the DNA is TGTGCCAGTAGTATAGCCAAGGACAAGGTCTATGGCTACACCTTC.

This chain joins TRBV6-1 and TRBJ2-7, with 12 bases fitting TRBD1. Trimming removed 7 bases from V and 5 bases from J; junction bases left unmatched: 6. Germline-derived CDR1 and CDR2 are MNHNS and SASEGT. The CDR3 runs 14 residues. The CDR3: CASIARDRGHEQYF. The CDR3 DNA is TGTGCCAGCATAGCTCGGGACAGGGGGCACGAGCAGTACTTC.

The genes are TRBV18 and TRBJ1-1, with 10 nucleotides matching TRBD1. With V trimmed by 4 bases and J by 5 bases, 7 bases remained unmatched. CDR1 KGHSH and CDR2 LQKENI come from the germline V gene. This CDR3 has 15 residues. The CDR3 loop reads CASSLGQGGQTEAFF. Here the CDR3 DNA reads TGTGCCAGCTCACTAGGACAGGGGGGACAAACTGAAGCTTTCTTT.

The chain joins TRBV28 to TRBJ1-2, with 8 bases aligning to TRBD1. Per germline, CDR1 MDHEN and CDR2 SYDVKM. This CDR3 is 13 amino acids long. Unmatched junction bases numbered 12, after V lost 10 bases and J lost 8 bases. The CDR3 protein is CATRPGGYGGYTF. The DNA of the CDR3 is TGTGCCACCCGGCCAGGGGGCTATGGAGGCTACACCTTC.

The rearrangement uses TRBV29-1 and TRBJ2-3; D possibly corresponds to TRBD2 (6 bases). The ends were cut back, 3 bases at V and 3 bases at J, with 10 bases in the middle. There are 13 residues in the CDR3. In germline, CDR1 is SQVTM, CDR2 ANQGSEA. The CDR3 nucleotides are TGCAGCGTTGATGAGGGAGGAACAGATACGCAGTATTTT. It yields the protein CSVDEGGTDTQYF.

The chain joins TRBV7-2 to TRBJ1-6, with a possible D match to TRBD1 (5 bases). V lost 1 base, J lost 10 bases, and 8 bases lay in between. The CDR3 covers 13 residues. Germline V lookup: CDR1 SGHTA, CDR2 FQGNSA. The CDR3 coding sequence is TGTGCCAGCAGCTTAGGGGGCGGCTCACCCCTCCACTTT. Protein product: CASSLGGGSPLHF.

This chain joins TRBV28 and TRBJ2-1, with 8 bases that match TRBD1. Germline V gene sequence: CDR1 MDHEN, CDR2 SYDVKM. Trimming took 6 bases from V and 2 from J; bases not matched to a gene: 9. The CDR3 runs to 16 residues. The CDR3: CASRSIRTGPYNEQFF. The CDR3 bases are TGTGCCAGCAGATCCATCCGGACAGGGCCCTACAATGAGCAGTTCTTC.

This rearrangement joins TRBV9 to TRBJ1-4; D perhaps matches TRBD1 (5 bases). Looked up from germline, CDR1 is SGDLS and CDR2 is YYNGEE. The ends were cut back, 2 bases at V and 8 bases at J, with 13 bases in the middle. This CDR3 has 14 residues. CDR3 sequence reads: CASSVEGSGEKLFF. The DNA of the CDR3 is TGTGCCAGCAGCGTCGAGGGGTCGGGGGAAAAACTGTTTTTT.

Of note for this clone: The same CDR3 is also encoded by other DNA sequences in this sample. This chain connects TRBV18 to TRBJ1-5; 8 bases agree with TRBD1. Germline V lookup: CDR1 KGHSH, CDR2 LQKENI. The CDR3 contains 14 residues. V shed 2 bases and J 5 bases; nucleotides not matched to a gene: 2. DNA of the CDR3: TGTGCCAGCTCACCAGGGACAGGCGATCAGCCCCAGCATTTT. Translated, it gives CASSPGTGDQPQHF.

V is TRBV5-6 and J is TRBJ1-1; a weak D match, TRBD1 (6 bases). The germline V gene encodes CDR1 SGHDT and CDR2 YYEEEE. Trimming removed 2 bases from V and 1 base from J, with 15 bases in between. The CDR3 covers 16 residues. CDR3 bases: TGTGCCAGCAGCTTATCGGGGGCAAAGTCGAACACTGAAGCTTTCTTT. Its translation is CASSLSGAKSNTEAFF.

This clone was detected only once. The chain employs TRBV2 and TRBJ1-5; D uncertain. Trimming pared 7 bases from V and 2 bases from J, leaving 9 bases between. The germline V gene has CDR1 SNHLY and CDR2 FYNNEI. This CDR3 has 13 amino acids. The CDR3 protein is CASTAEGNQPQHF. CDR3 sequence (DNA): TGTGCCAGCACCGCGGAGGGCAATCAGCCCCAGCATTTT.

J is TRBJ2-6 and V is TRBV9; no reliable D call. The CDR3 consists of 18 residues. In germline, CDR1 is SGDLS, CDR2 YYNGEE. V gave up 0 bases and J gave up 0 bases, with 13 bases separating them. The CDR3 loop reads CASSVGQPGDSGANVLTF. CDR3 DNA sequence: TGTGCCAGCAGCGTAGGACAACCTGGGGACTCTGGGGCCAACGTCCTGACTTTC.

The gene calls are TRBV5-4 and TRBJ2-1; possible D gene TRBD2, 5 bases. Between the trimmed V and J ends, which lost 1 base and 6 bases, there was a span of 14 bases. CDR3 length equals 15 residues. Germline assignment: CDR1 SGHNT and CDR2 YYREEE (reference sequence). CDR3 amino acids: CASSLNSAMGNEQFF. In nucleotides, the CDR3 is TGTGCCAGCAGCTTGAATAGCGCGATGGGCAATGAGCAGTTCTTC.

The V and J genes are TRBV6-6 and TRBJ2-5; D is perhaps TRBD1 or TRBD2 (5 bases each). The CDR3 is 14 residues long. Germline CDR1 reads MNHNY; CDR2 reads SVGAGI (reference sequence). V was trimmed by 7 bases and J by 7 bases, leaving 19 bases between them. The CDR3: CASNKPRDRPTQYF. In nucleotides, the CDR3 is TGTGCCAGCAACAAGCCCCGGGACCGACCGACCCAGTACTTC.

With respect to this clone: The sample contains more than one DNA sequence encoding this CDR3. CDR3 sequence reads: CASSVQGQGNTEAFF. The CDR3 DNA follows: TGTGCCAGCAGCGTGCAAGGACAGGGGAACACTGAAGCTTTCTTT. The chain couples TRBV9 to TRBJ1-1, with 8 bases lining up with TRBD1. The CDR3 sequence is 15 residues long. V was pared by 2 bases and J by 1 base, with 4 bases of the junction left unmatched. The germline gives CDR1 SGDLS, CDR2 YYNGEE.

The V call is TRBV27, the J call TRBJ1-5; tentative D call: TRBD1 (6 bases). The CDR3 is 22 amino acids. Germline V gives CDR1 MNHEY, CDR2 SMNVEV (reference sequence). The V and J ends lost 1 base and 2 bases respectively, with 30 bases between them. The chain's CDR3 is CASSLYPKCNRDTQVGNQPQHF. CDR3 nucleotides: TGTGCCAGCAGTTTATATCCAAAATGCAACCGGGACACCCAGGTGGGCAATCAGCCCCAGCATTTT.

V is TRBV11-3 and J is TRBJ1-2; 8 bases match TRBD1. Germline V lookup: CDR1 SGHNT, CDR2 YENEEA. With 1 base clipped from V and 7 bases from J, the junction kept 8 bases outside the gene matches. This CDR3 comprises 15 residues. The DNA of the CDR3 is TGTGCCAGCAGCTTAGGGCTCGACAGGGGTGGTGGCTACACCTTC. This sequence encodes CASSLGLDRGGGYTF.

About this clone itself: The sample carries other DNA sequences with the same CDR3. The gene calls are TRBV5-1 and TRBJ2-1, with D possibly matching TRBD2 (5 bases). In germline, CDR1 is SGHRS, CDR2 YFSETQ. The CDR3 spans 15 residues. V lost 0 bases, J lost 3 bases, and 10 bases lay in between. In DNA form, the CDR3 reads TGCGCCAGCAGCTTGGTTGCGGGTGTCTACAATGAGCAGTTCTTC. This sequence encodes CASSLVAGVYNEQFF.

This chain uses TRBV4-1 with TRBJ1-4; 9 bases align to TRBD1. This CDR3 contains 14 residues. Germline trimming cut 4 bases from V and 10 bases from J; bases unmatched to any gene: 7. Per germline, CDR1 MGHRA and CDR2 YSYEKL. The CDR3 DNA follows: TGCGCCAGCAGCCGACTGGACAGGGGTGGAAAACTGTTTTTT. Residues: CASSRLDRGGKLFF.

The rearrangement links TRBV30 to TRBJ2-5; D gene unclear. With the DNA end fitting TRBJ2-7 better, the J assignment may be wrong. This CDR3 spans 12 amino acids. The germline V gene has CDR1 GTSNPN and CDR2 SVGIG (reference sequence). CDR3 residues: CAWSVVLREQYF. The CDR3 coding sequence is TGTGCCTGGAGTGTAGTCTTGCGCGAGCAGTACTTC.

The chain uses TRBV7-9 and TRBJ1-1, with unresolved D. This CDR3 region has 15 residues. The germline V and J ends were trimmed by 4 bases and 0 bases, with 12 bases remaining between them. Germline V gene sequence: CDR1 SEHNR, CDR2 FQNEAQ (reference sequence). The CDR3 nucleotides are TGTGCCAGCAGCTCCGAGAGGAGGATGAACACTGAAGCTTTCTTT. Translated: CASSSERRMNTEAFF.

The rearrangement uses TRBV5-1 and TRBJ2-5, with D perhaps TRBD1 (6 bases). Trimming took 4 bases from V and 2 from J, leaving 18 bases between them. Germline CDR1 is SGHRS and CDR2 is YFSETQ. The CDR3 has 16 amino acids. DNA of the CDR3: TGCGCCAGCAGCCGGAGGCTGGACAGTGCTCAAGAGACCCAGTACTTC. Its translation: CASSRRLDSAQETQYF.

The V and J genes are TRBV7-6 and TRBJ2-7; 10 nucleotides match TRBD2. Germline lookup yields CDR1 SGHVS and CDR2 FNYEAQ. This CDR3 comprises 15 residues. The J segment lost 2 bases and the V segment lost 1 base, leaving 2 bases of the junction unmatched. CDR3 coding DNA: TGTGCCAGCAGCTTAGGAGGGACTAGCGCCTACGAGCAGTACTTC. As protein: CASSLGGTSAYEQYF.

Written as DNA, the CDR3 is TGTGCCAGCAGCCCCCAGGGGAACTTAGGGACTAGCGGGAGGCTTAGCCCAGATACGCAGTATTTT. This translates into CASSPQGNLGTSGRLSPDTQYF. J is TRBJ2-3 and V is TRBV9, with 15 bases fitting TRBD2. This CDR3 spans 22 amino acids. Per germline, CDR1 SGDLS and CDR2 YYNGEE. V shed 4 bases and J 4 bases; nucleotides not matched to a gene: 22.

The rearrangement uses TRBV5-1 and TRBJ1-1, with TRBD1 matching 8 bases. CDR1 SGHRS and CDR2 YFSETQ come from the germline V gene. CDR3 length equals 16 residues. V trimming: 8 bases; J trimming: 4 bases; junction bases outside the gene matches: 16. In nucleotides, the CDR3 is TGCGCCAGTAAGGGGGGACAGGCGTCTTTTGGCACTGAAGCTTTCTTT. Its protein is CASKGGQASFGTEAFF.

The chain is built from TRBV11-2 and TRBJ2-5, with a tentative D call TRBD2 (5 bases). CDR1 is SGHAT, CDR2 FQNNGV, per germline. The CDR3 is made up of 17 amino acids. Trimming pared 7 bases from V and 0 bases from J, leaving 21 bases between. CDR3 in amino acids: CASTYLKRASYQETQYF. In nucleotides, the CDR3 is TGTGCCAGCACCTACCTAAAGAGGGCCTCGTACCAAGAGACCCAGTACTTC. Filled out from reference TRBV11-2 and TRBJ2-5, the complete variable domain reads EAGVAQSPRYKIIEKRQSVAFWCNPISGHATLYWYQQILGQGPKLLIQFQNNGVVDDSQLPKDRFSAERLKGVDSTLKIQPAKLEDSAVYLCASTYLKRASYQETQYFGPGTRLLVL.